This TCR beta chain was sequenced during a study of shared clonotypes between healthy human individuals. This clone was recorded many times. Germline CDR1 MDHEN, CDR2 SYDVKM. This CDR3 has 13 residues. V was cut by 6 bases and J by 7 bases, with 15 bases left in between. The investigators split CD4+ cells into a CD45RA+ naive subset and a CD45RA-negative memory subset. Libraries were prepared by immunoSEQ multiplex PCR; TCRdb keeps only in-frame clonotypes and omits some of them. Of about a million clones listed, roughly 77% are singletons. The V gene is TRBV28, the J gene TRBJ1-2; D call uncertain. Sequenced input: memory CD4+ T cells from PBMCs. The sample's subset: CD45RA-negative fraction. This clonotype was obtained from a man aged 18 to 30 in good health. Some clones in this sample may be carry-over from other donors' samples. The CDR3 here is CASRAQPRAGYTF. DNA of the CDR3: TGTGCCAGCAGGGCTCAGCCCCGGGCTGGCTACACCTTC.